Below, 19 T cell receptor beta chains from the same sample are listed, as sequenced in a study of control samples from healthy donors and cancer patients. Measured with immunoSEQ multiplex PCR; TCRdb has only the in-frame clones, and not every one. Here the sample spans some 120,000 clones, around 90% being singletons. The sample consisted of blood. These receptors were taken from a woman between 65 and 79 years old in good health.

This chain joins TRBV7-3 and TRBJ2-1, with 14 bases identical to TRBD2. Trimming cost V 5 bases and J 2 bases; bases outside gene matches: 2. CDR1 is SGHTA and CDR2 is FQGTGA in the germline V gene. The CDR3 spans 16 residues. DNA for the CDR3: TGTGCCAGCAGCAAGACTAGCGGGGGGGCCTACAATGAGCAGTTCTTC. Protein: CASSKTSGGAYNEQFF.

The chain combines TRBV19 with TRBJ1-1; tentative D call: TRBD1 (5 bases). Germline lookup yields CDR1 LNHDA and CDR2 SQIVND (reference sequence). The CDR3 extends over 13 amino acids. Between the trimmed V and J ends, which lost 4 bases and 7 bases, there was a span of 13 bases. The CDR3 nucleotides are TGTGCCAGTAGTAACCCCGGGACGGGTGAAGCTTTCTTT. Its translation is CASSNPGTGEAFF. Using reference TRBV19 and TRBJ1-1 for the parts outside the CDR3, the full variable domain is DGGITQSPKYLFRKEGQNVTLSCEQNLNHDAMYWYRQDPGQGLRLIYYSQIVNDFQKGDIAEGYSVSREKKESFPLTVTSAQKNPTAFYLCASSNPGTGEAFFGQGTRLTVV.

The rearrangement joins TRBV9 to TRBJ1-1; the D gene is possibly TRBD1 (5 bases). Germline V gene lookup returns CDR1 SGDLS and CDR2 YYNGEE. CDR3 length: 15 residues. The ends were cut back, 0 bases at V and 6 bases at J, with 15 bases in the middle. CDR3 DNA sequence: TGTGCCAGCAGCGTAGCCCCAGTGGGGGACGCTGAAGCTTTCTTT. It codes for CASSVAPVGDAEAFF.

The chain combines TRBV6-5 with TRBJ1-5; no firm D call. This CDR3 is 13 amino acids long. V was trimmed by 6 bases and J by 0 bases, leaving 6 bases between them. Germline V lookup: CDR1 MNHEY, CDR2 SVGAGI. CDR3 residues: CASSQISNQPQHF. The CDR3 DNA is TGTGCCAGCAGCCAGATTAGCAATCAGCCCCAGCATTTT.

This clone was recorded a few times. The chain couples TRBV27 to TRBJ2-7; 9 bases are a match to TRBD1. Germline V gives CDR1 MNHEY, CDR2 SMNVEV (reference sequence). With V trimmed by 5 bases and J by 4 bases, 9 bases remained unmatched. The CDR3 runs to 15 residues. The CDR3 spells CASSQTGQGPYEQYF. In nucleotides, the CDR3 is TGTGCCAGCAGTCAGACGGGACAGGGACCGTACGAGCAGTACTTC.

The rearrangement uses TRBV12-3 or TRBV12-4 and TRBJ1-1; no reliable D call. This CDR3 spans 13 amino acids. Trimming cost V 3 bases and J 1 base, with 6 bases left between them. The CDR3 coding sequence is TGTGCCAGCAGTTTTACAGAGAACACTGAAGCTTTCTTT. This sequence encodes CASSFTENTEAFF.

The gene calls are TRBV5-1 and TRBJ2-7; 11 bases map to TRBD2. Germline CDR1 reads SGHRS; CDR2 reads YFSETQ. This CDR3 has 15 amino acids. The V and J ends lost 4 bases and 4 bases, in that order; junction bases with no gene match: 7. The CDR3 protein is CASSISGGALYEQYF. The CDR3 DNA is TGCGCCAGCAGCATTAGCGGGGGGGCCCTTTACGAGCAGTACTTC.

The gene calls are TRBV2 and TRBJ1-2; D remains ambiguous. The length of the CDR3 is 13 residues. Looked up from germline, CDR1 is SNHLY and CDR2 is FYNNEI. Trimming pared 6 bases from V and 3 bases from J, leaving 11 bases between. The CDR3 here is CASRRQFDYGYTF. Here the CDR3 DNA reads TGTGCCAGCAGACGGCAGTTCGACTATGGCTACACCTTC. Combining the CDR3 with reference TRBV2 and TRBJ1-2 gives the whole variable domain EPEVTQTPSHQVTQMGQEVILRCVPISNHLYFYWYRQILGQKVEFLVSFYNNEISEKSEIFDDQFSVERPDGSNFTLKIRSTKLEDSAMYFCASRRQFDYGYTFGSGTRLTVV.

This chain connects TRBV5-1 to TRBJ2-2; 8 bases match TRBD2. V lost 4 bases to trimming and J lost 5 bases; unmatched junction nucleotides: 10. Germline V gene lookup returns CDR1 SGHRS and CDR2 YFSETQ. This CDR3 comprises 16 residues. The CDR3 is CASSPGGARTTGELFF. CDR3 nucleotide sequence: TGCGCCAGCAGCCCGGGGGGGGCCCGAACGACCGGGGAGCTGTTTTTT.

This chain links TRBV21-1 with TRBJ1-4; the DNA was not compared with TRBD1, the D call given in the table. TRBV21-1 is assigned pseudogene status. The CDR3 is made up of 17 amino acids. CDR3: CASSTRADETVGLKLFF. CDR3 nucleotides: TGTGCCAGCAGCACTAGGGCGGACGAGACAGTTGGGTTGAAACTGTTTTTT.

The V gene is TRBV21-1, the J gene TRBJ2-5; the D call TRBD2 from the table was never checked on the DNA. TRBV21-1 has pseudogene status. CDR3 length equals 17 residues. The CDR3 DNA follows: TGTGCCAGCAGCAACGGCCCTTGGGAGCGGGGGGCGGAGACCCAGTACTTC. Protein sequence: CASSNGPWERGAETQYF.

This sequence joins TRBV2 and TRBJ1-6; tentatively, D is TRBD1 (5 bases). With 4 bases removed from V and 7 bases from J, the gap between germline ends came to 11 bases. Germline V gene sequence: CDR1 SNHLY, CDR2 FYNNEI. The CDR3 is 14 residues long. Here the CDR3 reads CASSVLSGNSPLHF. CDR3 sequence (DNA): TGTGCCAGCAGTGTTTTGTCAGGGAATTCACCCCTCCACTTT.

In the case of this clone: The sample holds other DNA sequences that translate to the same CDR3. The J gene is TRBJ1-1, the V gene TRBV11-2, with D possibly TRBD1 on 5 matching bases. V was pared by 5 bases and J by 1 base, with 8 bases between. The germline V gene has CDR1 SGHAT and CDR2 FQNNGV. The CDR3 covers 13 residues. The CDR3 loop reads CASSPQGNTEAFF. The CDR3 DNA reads TGTGCCAGCAGCCCTCAGGGGAACACTGAAGCTTTCTTT.

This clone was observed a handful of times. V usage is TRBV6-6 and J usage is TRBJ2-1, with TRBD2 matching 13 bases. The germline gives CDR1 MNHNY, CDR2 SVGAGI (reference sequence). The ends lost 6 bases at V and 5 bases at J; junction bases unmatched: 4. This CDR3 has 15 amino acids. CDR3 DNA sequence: TGTGCCAGCAGAATGACTAGCGGGGGGAACAATGAGCAGTTCTTC. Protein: CASRMTSGGNNEQFF.

In nucleotides, the CDR3 is TGCGCCAGCAGCCTGAGGGACCCAAATGAAGCTTTCTTT. The encoded protein is CASSLRDPNEAFF. The chain uses TRBV4-1 and TRBJ1-1; D possibly corresponds to TRBD1 (5 bases). The CDR3 loop spans 13 amino acids. The V gene's germline CDR1 is MGHRA and CDR2 YSYEKL. V was shortened by 4 bases and J by 7 bases, with 13 bases between the two germline ends.

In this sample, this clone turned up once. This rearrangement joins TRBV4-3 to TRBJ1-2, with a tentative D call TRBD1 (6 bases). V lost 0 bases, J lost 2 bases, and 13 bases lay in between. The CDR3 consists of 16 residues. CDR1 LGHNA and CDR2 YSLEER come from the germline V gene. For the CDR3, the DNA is TGCGCCAGCAGCCAAGAGAGGGGGGCAGAGAACTATGGCTACACCTTC. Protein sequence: CASSQERGAENYGYTF.

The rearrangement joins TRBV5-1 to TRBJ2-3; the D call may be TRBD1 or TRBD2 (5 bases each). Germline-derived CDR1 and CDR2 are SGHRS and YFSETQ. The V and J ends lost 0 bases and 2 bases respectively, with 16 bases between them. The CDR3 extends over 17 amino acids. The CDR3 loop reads CASSLEPRDVPTDTQYF. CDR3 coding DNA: TGCGCCAGCAGCTTGGAACCCCGGGACGTACCCACAGATACGCAGTATTTT.

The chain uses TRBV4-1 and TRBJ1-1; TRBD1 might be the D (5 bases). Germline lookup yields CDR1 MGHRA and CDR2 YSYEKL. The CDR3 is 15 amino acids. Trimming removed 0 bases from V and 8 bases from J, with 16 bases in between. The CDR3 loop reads CASSQEMGTGREAFF. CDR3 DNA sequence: TGCGCCAGCAGCCAAGAAATGGGGACGGGAAGAGAAGCTTTCTTT.

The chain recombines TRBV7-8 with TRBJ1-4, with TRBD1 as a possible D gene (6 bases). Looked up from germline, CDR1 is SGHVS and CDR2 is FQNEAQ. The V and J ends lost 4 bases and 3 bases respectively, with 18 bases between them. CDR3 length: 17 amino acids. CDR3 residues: CASSSYGGRGANEKLFF. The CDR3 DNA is TGTGCCAGCAGCTCCTATGGGGGGCGAGGGGCTAATGAAAAACTGTTTTTT. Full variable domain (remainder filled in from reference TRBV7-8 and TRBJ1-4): GAGVSQSPRYKVAKRGQDVALRCDPISGHVSLFWYQQALGQGPEFLTYFQNEAQLDKSGLPSDRFFAERPEGSVSTLKIQRTQQEDSAVYLCASSSYGGRGANEKLFFGSGTQLSVL.